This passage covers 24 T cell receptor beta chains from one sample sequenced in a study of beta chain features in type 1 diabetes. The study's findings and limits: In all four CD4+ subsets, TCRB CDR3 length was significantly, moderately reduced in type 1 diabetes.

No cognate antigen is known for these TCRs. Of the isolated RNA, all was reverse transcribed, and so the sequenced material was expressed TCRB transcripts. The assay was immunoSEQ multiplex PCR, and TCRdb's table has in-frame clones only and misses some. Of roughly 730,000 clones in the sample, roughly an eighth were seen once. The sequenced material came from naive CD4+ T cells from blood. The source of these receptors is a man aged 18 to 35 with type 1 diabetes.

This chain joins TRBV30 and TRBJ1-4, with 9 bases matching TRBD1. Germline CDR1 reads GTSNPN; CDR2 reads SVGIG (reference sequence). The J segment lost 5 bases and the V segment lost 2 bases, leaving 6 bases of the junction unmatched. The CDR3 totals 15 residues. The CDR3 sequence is CAWSKGQGPNEKLFF. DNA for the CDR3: TGTGCCTGGAGTAAGGGACAGGGCCCAAATGAAAAACTGTTTTTT. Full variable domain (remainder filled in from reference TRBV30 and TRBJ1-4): SQTIHQWPATLVQPVGSPLSLECTVEGTSNPNLYWYRQAAGRGLQLLFYSVGIGQISSEVPQNLSASRPQDRQFILSSKKLLLSDSGFYLCAWSKGQGPNEKLFFGSGTQLSVL.

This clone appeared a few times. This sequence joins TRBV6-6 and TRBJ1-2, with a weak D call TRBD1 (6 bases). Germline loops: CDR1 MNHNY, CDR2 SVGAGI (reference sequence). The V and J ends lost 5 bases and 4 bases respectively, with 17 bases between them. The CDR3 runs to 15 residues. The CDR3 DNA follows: TGTGCCAGCAGTCCTGGCGGAGGGGGTTTCTATGGCTACACCTTC. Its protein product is CASSPGGGGFYGYTF.

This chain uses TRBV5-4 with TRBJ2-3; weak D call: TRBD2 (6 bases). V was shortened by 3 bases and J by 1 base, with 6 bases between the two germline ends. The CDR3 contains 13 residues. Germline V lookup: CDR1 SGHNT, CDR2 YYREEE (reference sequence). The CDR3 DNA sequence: TGTGCCAGCAGCTGGGGGGGCACAGATACGCAGTATTTT. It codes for CASSWGGTDTQYF.

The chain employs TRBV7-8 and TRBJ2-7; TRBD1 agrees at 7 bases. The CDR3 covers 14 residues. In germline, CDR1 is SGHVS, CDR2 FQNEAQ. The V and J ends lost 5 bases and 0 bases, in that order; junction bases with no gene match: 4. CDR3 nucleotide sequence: TGTGCCAGCAGCGGCCGGGACAGCTCCTACGAGCAGTACTTC. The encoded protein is CASSGRDSSYEQYF.

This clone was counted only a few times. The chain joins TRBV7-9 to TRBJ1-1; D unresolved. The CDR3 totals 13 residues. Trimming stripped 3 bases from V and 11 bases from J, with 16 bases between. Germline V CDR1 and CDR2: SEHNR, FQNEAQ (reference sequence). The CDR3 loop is CASSLGPGGSAFF. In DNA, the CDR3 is TGTGCCAGCAGCTTGGGTCCTGGTGGATCGGCTTTCTTT. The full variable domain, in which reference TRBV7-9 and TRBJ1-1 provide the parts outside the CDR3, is DTGVSQNPRHKITKRGQNVTFRCDPISEHNRLYWYRQTLGQGPEFLTYFQNEAQLEKSRLLSDRFSAERPKGSFSTLEIQRTEQGDSAMYLCASSLGPGGSAFFGQGTRLTVV.

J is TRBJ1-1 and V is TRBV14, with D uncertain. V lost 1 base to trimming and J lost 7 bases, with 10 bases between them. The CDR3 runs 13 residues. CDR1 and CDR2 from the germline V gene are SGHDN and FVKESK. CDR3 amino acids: CASSQAGSGEAFF. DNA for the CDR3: TGTGCCAGCAGCCAAGCGGGTTCAGGTGAAGCTTTCTTT.

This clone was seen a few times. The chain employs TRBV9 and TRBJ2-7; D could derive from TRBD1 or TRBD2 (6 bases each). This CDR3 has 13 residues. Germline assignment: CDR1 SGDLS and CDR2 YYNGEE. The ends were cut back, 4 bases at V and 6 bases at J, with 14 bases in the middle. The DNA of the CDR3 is TGTGCCAGCAGCATATCACAGGGAGGCGAGCAGTACTTC. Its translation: CASSISQGGEQYF. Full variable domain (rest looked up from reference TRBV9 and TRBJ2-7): DSGVTQTPKHLITATGQRVTLRCSPRSGDLSVYWYQQSLDQGLQFLIQYYNGEERAKGNILERFSAQQFPDLHSELNLSSLELGDSALYFCASSISQGGEQYFGPGTRLTVT.

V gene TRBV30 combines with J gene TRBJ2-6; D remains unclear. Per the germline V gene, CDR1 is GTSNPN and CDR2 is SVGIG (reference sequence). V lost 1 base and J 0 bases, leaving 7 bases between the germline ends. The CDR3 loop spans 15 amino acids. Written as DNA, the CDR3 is TGTGCCTGGAGTGAGACCTTCTCTGGGGCCAACGTCCTGACTTTC. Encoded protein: CAWSETFSGANVLTF.

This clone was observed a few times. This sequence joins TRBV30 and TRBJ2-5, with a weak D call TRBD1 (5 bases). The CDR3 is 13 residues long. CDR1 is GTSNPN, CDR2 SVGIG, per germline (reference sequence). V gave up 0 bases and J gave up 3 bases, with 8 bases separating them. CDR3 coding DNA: TGTGCCTGGAGTGTAGGACAAAAAGAGACCCAGTACTTC. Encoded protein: CAWSVGQKETQYF.

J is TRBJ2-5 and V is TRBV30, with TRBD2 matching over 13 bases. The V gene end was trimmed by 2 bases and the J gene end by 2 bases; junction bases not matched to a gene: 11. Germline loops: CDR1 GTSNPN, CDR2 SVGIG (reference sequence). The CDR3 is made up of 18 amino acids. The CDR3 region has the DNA TGTGCCTGGAGTAGGTTTCGAACTAGCGGGGGGGTACAAGAGACCCAGTACTTC. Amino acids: CAWSRFRTSGGVQETQYF. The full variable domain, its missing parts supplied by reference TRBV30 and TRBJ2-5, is SQTIHQWPATLVQPVGSPLSLECTVEGTSNPNLYWYRQAAGRGLQLLFYSVGIGQISSEVPQNLSASRPQDRQFILSSKKLLLSDSGFYLCAWSRFRTSGGVQETQYFGPGTRLLVL.

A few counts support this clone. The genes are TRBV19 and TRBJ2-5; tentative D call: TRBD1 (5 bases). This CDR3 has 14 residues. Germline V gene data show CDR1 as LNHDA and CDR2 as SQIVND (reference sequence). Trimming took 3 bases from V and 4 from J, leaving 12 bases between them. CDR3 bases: TGTGCCAGTAGTATGCCAGGGTTTGGAGAGACCCAGTACTTC. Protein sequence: CASSMPGFGETQYF.

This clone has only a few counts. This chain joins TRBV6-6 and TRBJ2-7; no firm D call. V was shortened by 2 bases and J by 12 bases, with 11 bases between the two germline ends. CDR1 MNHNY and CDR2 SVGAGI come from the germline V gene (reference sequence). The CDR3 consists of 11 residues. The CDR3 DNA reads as TGTGCCAGCAGTTACCCACCCGAAAGGTACTTC. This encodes CASSYPPERYF.

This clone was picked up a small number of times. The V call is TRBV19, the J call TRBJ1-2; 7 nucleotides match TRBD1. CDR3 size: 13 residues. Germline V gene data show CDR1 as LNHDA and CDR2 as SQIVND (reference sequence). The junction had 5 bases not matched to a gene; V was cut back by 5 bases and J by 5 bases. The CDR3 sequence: CASSVGQPYGYTF. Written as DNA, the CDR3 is TGTGCCAGTAGTGTGGGACAGCCTTATGGCTACACCTTC.

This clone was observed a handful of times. The chain's CDR3 is CAISWTSGNTDTQYF. In DNA, the CDR3 is TGTGCCATCAGTTGGACTAGCGGGAACACAGATACGCAGTATTTT. The chain links TRBV10-3 to TRBJ2-3; 12 bases fit TRBD2. V lost 5 bases to trimming and J lost 2 bases; unmatched junction nucleotides: 2. The CDR3 runs to 15 residues. Germline loops: CDR1 ENHRY, CDR2 SYGVKD.

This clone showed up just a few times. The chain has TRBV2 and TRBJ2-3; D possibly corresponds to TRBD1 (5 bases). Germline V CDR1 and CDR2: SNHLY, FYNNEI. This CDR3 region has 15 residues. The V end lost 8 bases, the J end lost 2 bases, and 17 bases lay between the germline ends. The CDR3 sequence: CASRSDRGNTDTQYF. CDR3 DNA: TGTGCCAGCCGATCGGATAGGGGAAACACAGATACGCAGTATTTT.

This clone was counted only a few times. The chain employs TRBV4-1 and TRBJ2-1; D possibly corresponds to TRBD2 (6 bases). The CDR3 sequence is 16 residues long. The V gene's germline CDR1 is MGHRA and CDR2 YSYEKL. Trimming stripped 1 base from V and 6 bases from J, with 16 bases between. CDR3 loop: CASSQAGLATGNEQFF. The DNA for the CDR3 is TGCGCCAGCAGCCAAGCCGGGCTAGCGACCGGCAATGAGCAGTTCTTC.

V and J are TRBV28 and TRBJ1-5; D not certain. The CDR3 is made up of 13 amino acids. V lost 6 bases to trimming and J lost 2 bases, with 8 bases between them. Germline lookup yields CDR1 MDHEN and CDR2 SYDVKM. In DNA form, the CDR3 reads TGTGCCAGCAGATCGTGGGGCAATCAGCCCCAGCATTTT. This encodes CASRSWGNQPQHF.

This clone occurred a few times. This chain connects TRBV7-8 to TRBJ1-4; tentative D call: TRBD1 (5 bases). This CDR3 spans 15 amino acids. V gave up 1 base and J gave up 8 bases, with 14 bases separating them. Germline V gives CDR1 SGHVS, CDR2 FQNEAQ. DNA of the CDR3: TGTGCCAGCAGCTTAGGGACGTCCCAGGGCGAAAAACTGTTTTTT. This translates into CASSLGTSQGEKLFF.

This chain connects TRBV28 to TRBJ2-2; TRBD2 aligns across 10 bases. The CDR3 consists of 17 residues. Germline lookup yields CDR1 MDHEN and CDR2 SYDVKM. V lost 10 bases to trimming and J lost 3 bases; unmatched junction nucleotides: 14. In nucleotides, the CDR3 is TGTGCCATCCCTGGGGCTAGCGGGGGTCCCGACACCGGGGAGCTGTTTTTT. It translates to CAIPGASGGPDTGELFF.

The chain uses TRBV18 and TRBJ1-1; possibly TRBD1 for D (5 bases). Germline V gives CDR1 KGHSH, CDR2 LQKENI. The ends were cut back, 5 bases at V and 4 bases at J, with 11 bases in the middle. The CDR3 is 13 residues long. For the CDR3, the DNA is TGTGCCAGCTCAATCGGGGGGATCACTGAAGCTTTCTTT. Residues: CASSIGGITEAFF.

CDR3 sequence (DNA): TGCAGCGCTCAGCGAGAGCCGTTCCAAGAGACCCAGTACTTC. It translates to CSAQREPFQETQYF. The rearrangement links TRBV29-1 to TRBJ2-5; D is unclear. The CDR3 extends over 14 amino acids. Germline V CDR1 and CDR2: SQVTM, ANQGSEA. Trimming shortened V by 7 bases and J by 1 base, and 16 bases separated the two germline ends.

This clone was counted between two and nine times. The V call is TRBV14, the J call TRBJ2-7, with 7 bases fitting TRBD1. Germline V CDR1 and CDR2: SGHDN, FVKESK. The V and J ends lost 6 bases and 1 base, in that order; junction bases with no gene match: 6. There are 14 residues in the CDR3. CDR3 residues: CASRAQGSSYEQYF. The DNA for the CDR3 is TGTGCCAGCAGGGCACAGGGGTCTTCCTACGAGCAGTACTTC.

The CDR3 coding sequence is TGTGCCAGCAGCCCCCTGGCGGGAGGGACTGAAGCTTTCTTT. Translation gives CASSPLAGGTEAFF. This chain uses TRBV7-8 with TRBJ1-1; no clear D. The CDR3 consists of 14 residues. Trimming stripped 5 bases from V and 5 bases from J, with 15 bases between. Germline CDR1 reads SGHVS; CDR2 reads FQNEAQ.

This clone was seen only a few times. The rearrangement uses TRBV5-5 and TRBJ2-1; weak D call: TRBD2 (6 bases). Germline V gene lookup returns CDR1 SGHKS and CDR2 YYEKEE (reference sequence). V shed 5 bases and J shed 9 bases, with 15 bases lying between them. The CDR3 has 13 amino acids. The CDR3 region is CASRHRDSGEQFF. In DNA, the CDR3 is TGTGCCAGCAGGCACCGGGACTCTGGTGAGCAGTTCTTC.